This entry is about one TCR beta chain. Its antigen target is currently unknown. No qualities accompany the bases; no much larger clone lies one base away. This sample was included in a study of blood T cell repertoires in COVID-19 (dated by TCRdb to the early 2020s). With regard to the full study: Samples covering the acute and convalescent phases of COVID-19 were provided by collaborators in the United States, Italy and Spain. HLA class I and class II types, where available, came from metadata supplied by the sample provider rather than from assay-based typing. The dataset comprised deeply sampled blood TCRbeta repertoires from subjects exposed to, actively infected with, or recovered from COVID-19. The prospective study material was composed of cDNA or gDNA derived from T cells, B-cell-depleted T cells, or PBMCs. The samples were drawn from two sources: the first 160 participants of the ongoing ImmuneRACE study, and 1,000 to 1,500 subjects contributed by 6 global collaborators. A freely available public database, intended as a resource for researchers studying the immune response to SARS-CoV-2, is where the repertoires were released. The sample metadata nearly always contained a de-identified subject ID, COVID-19 status, age in years and sex. Broad study findings and their caveats: Clinical and demographic metadata were provided uncurated, with the amount varying by source and participant.

V loses 1 base of germline sequence and J loses 0 bases, and the interval between the two ends is 11 bases. Its CDR3 holds 17 amino acids, cysteine through phenylalanine. The read is trimmed to its CDR3 DNA, 51 bases read in frame from base 1. CDR1 SGHRS and CDR2 YFSETQ are derived from the germline V gene. The immunoSEQ Assay, a bias-controlled multiplex PCR, was used to amplify TCRbeta CDR3 regions from genomic DNA. Under the source paper's analysis protocol: Within the assay, amplification of reference gene primers was used to estimate how many nucleated cells each sample contained. To quantify the absolute abundance of each unique TCRbeta CDR3 rearrangement, sequence reads were collapsed and filtered. For each sample, productive Simpson clonality was calculated as the square root of Simpson's diversity index across productive rearrangements. TCRdb took this table from immuneACCESS and kept in-frame rearrangements with V and J called. Such tables lack part of the clones; where checked against another copy, unresolved V genes explain under half of the gap, and the rest is unexplained. The D gene and trimming were derived from the DNA, and the V and J assignments and clone size from that table. The sample yields 200,000 to 250,000 clones; 84% were counted once. About 7.8% of the sample rests with the top ten.

One collaborating source in Seattle enrolled patients during active infection and followed them longitudinally through the course of disease. Whole blood was collected in K2EDTA tubes by collaborating institutions according to the institutions' own protocols. For TCRbeta analysis, collaborators shipped samples as frozen whole blood, isolated PBMCs, or DNA extracted from either of those sample types. This receptor chain uses TRBV5-1 and TRBJ1-6, with the D gene call left open. The receptor comes from a woman older than 75 with COVID-19, enrolled during active disease. The material sequenced was peripheral blood. The nucleotide sequence reads as follows: TGCGCCAGCAGCTTGAGGGCAGCGGGCTCCTATAATTCACCCCTCCACTTT. This codes for CASSLRAAGSYNSPLHF.